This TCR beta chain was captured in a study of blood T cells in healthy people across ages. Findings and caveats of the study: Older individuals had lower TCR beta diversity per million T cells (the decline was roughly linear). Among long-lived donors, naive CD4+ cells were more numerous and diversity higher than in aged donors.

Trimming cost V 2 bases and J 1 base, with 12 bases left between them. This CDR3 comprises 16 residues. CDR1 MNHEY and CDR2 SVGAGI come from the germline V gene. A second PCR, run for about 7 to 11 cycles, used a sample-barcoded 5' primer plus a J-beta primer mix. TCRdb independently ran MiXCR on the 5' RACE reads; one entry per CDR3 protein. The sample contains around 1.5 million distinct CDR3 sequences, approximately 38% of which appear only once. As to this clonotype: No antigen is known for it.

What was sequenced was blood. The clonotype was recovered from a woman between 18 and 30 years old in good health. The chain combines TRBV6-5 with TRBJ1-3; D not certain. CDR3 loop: CASSYDRGGSGNTIYF. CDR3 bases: TGTGCCAGCAGTTACGATCGGGGAGGGTCTGGAAACACCATATATTTT.